This T cell receptor beta chain was retrieved from a study of blood T cell repertoires in COVID-19. Sequenced by immunoSEQ multiplex PCR; TCRdb stores in-frame clones only, minus some. The sample carries 400,000 or so clones, approximately 86% recorded once. There are 14 residues in the CDR3. The V gene end was trimmed by 8 bases and the J gene end by 4 bases; junction bases not matched to a gene: 6. CDR1 is ENHRY and CDR2 is SYGVKD in the germline V gene. This chain uses TRBV10-3 with TRBJ2-3; TRBD2 agrees at 10 bases. Material for sequencing was peripheral blood. The clonotype comes from a human donor in a cohort sampled during active COVID-19. CDR3 sequence (DNA): TGTGCCATCGGAAGCGGGAGGGCCGCAGATACGCAGTATTTT. Translation: CAIGSGRAADTQYF.